The 15 T cell receptor beta chains in this list originate from one sample, sequenced in a study of blood T cell repertoires in COVID-19. This table comes from immunoSEQ multiplex PCR, and its TCRdb copy is limited to in-frame clones, with some not included. The sample gives 350,000 or so clones, about 92% of which show up once; about a fifth is in the top ten. The specimen sequenced was PBMCs or T cells enriched from blood (not recorded which). The receptors stem from a woman younger than 45 who had recovered from COVID-19.

The chain uses TRBV7-2 and TRBJ1-1, with 9 bases matching TRBD1. This CDR3 region has 15 residues. Per the germline V gene, CDR1 is SGHTA and CDR2 is FQGNSA. With 3 bases clipped from V and 5 bases from J, the junction kept 7 bases outside the gene matches. CDR3: CASSLQQGAGTEAFF. CDR3 DNA: TGTGCCAGCAGCTTGCAACAGGGGGCCGGGACTGAAGCTTTCTTT. Using reference TRBV7-2 and TRBJ1-1 for the parts outside the CDR3, the full variable domain is GAGVSQSPSNKVTEKGKDVELRCDPISGHTALYWYRQSLGQGLEFLIYFQGNSAPDKSGLPSDRFSAERTGGSVSTLTIQRTQQEDSAVYLCASSLQQGAGTEAFFGQGTRLTVV.

This chain joins TRBV5-6 and TRBJ2-1, with 9 bases fitting TRBD2. This CDR3 comprises 16 residues. Trimming removed 1 base from V and 4 bases from J; junction bases left unmatched: 6. CDR1 is SGHDT, CDR2 YYEEEE, per germline. The CDR3 here is CASSLLAGALYNEQFF. The CDR3 bases are TGTGCCAGCAGCTTGTTAGCGGGAGCGCTATACAATGAGCAGTTCTTC. The full variable domain, in which reference TRBV5-6 and TRBJ2-1 provide the parts outside the CDR3, is DAGVTQSPTHLIKTRGQQVTLRCSPKSGHDTVSWYQQALGQGPQFIFQYYEEEERQRGNFPDRFSGHQFPNYSSELNVNALLLGDSALYLCASSLLAGALYNEQFFGPGTRLTVL.

The chain is built from TRBV6-1 and TRBJ2-6; 8 bases line up with TRBD1. J lost 1 base, V lost 3 bases, and 8 bases had no gene match. The germline V gene encodes CDR1 MNHNS and CDR2 SASEGT. The CDR3 runs to 18 residues. The CDR3, as DNA: TGTGCCAGCAGTGACCTCGGACAGGGCTTATCTGGGGCCAACGTCCTGACTTTC. Encoded protein: CASSDLGQGLSGANVLTF.

The V call is TRBV28, the J call TRBJ2-1; 7 bases line up with TRBD2. V dropped 2 bases and J dropped 8; count of bases not matched to a gene: 9. The CDR3 is 15 amino acids. CDR1 and CDR2 from the germline V gene are MDHEN and SYDVKM. CDR3 sequence (DNA): TGTGCCAGCAGTTTACTGGCGGGAGCGCTTGATGAGCAGTTCTTC. Residues: CASSLLAGALDEQFF.

The gene calls are TRBV6-6 and TRBJ1-1; the D gene is possibly TRBD1 (6 bases). The CDR3 consists of 13 residues. With 6 bases removed from V and 8 bases from J, the gap between germline ends came to 16 bases. Germline V gives CDR1 MNHNY, CDR2 SVGAGI (reference sequence). The CDR3 DNA is TGTGCCAGCAGGGAACAGGGAGGGATAGAAGCTTTCTTT. Protein sequence: CASREQGGIEAFF.

The chain links TRBV7-8 to TRBJ1-2, with D hard to call. Trimming removed 1 base from V and 4 bases from J, with 10 bases in between. The CDR3 has 14 amino acids. Germline CDR1 SGHVS, CDR2 FQNEAQ. The CDR3 region is CASSLVPGRYGYTF. Here the CDR3 DNA reads TGTGCCAGCAGCTTAGTCCCAGGCCGCTATGGCTACACCTTC.

This clone occurred once. The V gene is TRBV28, the J gene TRBJ1-1; D is unresolved. Germline values: CDR1 MDHEN, CDR2 SYDVKM. Trimming left V 7 bases short and J 6 bases short, with 18 bases between. The CDR3 runs 14 residues. CDR3: CASTTPPPGAEAFF. The CDR3 nucleotides read TGTGCCAGCACGACGCCCCCCCCGGGTGCTGAAGCTTTCTTT.

Written as DNA, the CDR3 is TGTGCCAGCAGTGAATTTCATTCGCAGGCCTCTGATGGCTACACCTTC. Residues: CASSEFHSQASDGYTF. The chain couples TRBV2 to TRBJ1-2; no clear D gene. Germline V gene lookup returns CDR1 SNHLY and CDR2 FYNNEI. The CDR3 is 16 residues long. With 2 bases removed from V and 6 bases from J, the gap between germline ends came to 19 bases.

V usage is TRBV27 and J usage is TRBJ2-7; 9 bases are shared with TRBD1. Germline V CDR1 and CDR2: MNHEY, SMNVEV (reference sequence). The CDR3 has 15 amino acids. V trimming: 6 bases; J trimming: 3 bases; junction bases outside the gene matches: 9. Written as DNA, the CDR3 is TGTGCCAGCAGGAGGACCGGGACAGGGCTCTACGAGCAGTACTTC. Translating gives CASRRTGTGLYEQYF.

CDR3 residues: CASSLSQGSEQYF. Here the CDR3 DNA reads TGTGCCAGCAGCTTGTCTCAGGGGAGCGAGCAGTACTTC. This sequence joins TRBV5-6 and TRBJ2-7; tentatively, D is TRBD1 (6 bases). Germline V gene data show CDR1 as SGHDT and CDR2 as YYEEEE. V shed 1 base and J shed 6 bases, with 11 bases lying between them. CDR3 length: 13 amino acids.

The rearrangement joins TRBV4-1 to TRBJ1-5, with 8 bases identical to TRBD1. There are 15 residues in the CDR3. J gave up 4 bases and V 2 bases, and 4 bases lay outside the gene matches. Looked up from germline, CDR1 is MGHRA and CDR2 is YSYEKL. The CDR3 region has the DNA TGCGCCAGCAGCCAACAGGACAGGGAAAATCAGCCCCAGCATTTT. This gives the protein CASSQQDRENQPQHF.

The chain's CDR3 is CASSSLAGTASTDTQYF. DNA of the CDR3: TGTGCCAGTAGTTCTTTAGCCGGGACAGCTAGCACAGATACGCAGTATTTT. The chain is built from TRBV19 and TRBJ2-3; 7 nucleotides agree with TRBD1. Per germline, CDR1 LNHDA and CDR2 SQIVND (reference sequence). This CDR3 has 17 amino acids. V shed 5 bases and J 0 bases; nucleotides not matched to a gene: 11.

The chain couples TRBV7-9 to TRBJ2-4, with 9 bases lining up with TRBD1. CDR3 length: 16 amino acids. Germline V CDR1 and CDR2: SEHNR, FQNEAQ (reference sequence). The trim removed 5 bases at V and 2 bases at J, leaving 7 bases unmatched. The CDR3 loop is CASSLTGGASKNIQYF. The DNA for the CDR3 is TGTGCCAGCAGCCTTACAGGGGGCGCATCCAAAAACATTCAGTACTTC.

The chain joins TRBV28 to TRBJ2-1; 7 nucleotides match TRBD2. CDR3 length: 13 residues. Losses at the gene ends were 7 bases for V and 8 bases for J; bases not matched to a gene: 8. Germline V gene data show CDR1 as MDHEN and CDR2 as SYDVKM. This CDR3 is CASTNRAGYEQFF. CDR3 in DNA: TGTGCCAGCACCAACAGAGCGGGGTATGAGCAGTTCTTC.

This chain joins TRBV2 and TRBJ1-1, with D tentatively TRBD1 (5 bases). Per germline, CDR1 SNHLY and CDR2 FYNNEI. This CDR3 contains 13 residues. V lost 4 bases to trimming and J lost 6 bases, with 12 bases between them. The CDR3: CASSVTGSPEAFF. CDR3 nucleotide sequence: TGTGCCAGCAGTGTAACAGGATCCCCTGAAGCTTTCTTT.